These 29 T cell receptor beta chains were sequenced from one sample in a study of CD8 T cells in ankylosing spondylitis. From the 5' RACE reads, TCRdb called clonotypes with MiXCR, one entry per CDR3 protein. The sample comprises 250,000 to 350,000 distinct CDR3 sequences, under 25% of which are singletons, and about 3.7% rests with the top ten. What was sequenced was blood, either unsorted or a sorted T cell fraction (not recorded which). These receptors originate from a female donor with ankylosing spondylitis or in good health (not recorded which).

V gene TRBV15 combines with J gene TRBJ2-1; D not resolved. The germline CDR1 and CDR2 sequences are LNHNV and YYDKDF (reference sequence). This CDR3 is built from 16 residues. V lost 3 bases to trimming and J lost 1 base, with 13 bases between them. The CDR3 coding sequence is TGTGCCACCAGCAGTGTAAGGGATCGGTCCTACAATGAGCAGTTCTTC. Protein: CATSSVRDRSYNEQFF.

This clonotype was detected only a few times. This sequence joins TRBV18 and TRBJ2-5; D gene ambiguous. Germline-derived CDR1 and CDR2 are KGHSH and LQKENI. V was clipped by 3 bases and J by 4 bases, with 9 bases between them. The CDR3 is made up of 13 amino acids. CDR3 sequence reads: CASSPKVGETQYF. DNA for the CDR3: TGTGCCAGCTCACCGAAGGTGGGAGAGACCCAGTACTTC.

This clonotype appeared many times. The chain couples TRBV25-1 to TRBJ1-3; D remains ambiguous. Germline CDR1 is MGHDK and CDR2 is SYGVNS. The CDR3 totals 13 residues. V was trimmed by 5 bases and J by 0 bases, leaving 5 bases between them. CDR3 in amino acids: CASSYSSGNTIYF. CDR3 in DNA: TGTGCCAGCAGTTACAGCTCTGGAAACACCATATATTTT.

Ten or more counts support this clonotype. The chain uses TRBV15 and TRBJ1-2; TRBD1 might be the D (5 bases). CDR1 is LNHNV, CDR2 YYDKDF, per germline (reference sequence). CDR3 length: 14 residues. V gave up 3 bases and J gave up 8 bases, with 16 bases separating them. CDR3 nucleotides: TGTGCCACCAGCAGCCGGGGCGCAACGGGGGGCTACACCTTC. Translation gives CATSSRGATGGYTF.

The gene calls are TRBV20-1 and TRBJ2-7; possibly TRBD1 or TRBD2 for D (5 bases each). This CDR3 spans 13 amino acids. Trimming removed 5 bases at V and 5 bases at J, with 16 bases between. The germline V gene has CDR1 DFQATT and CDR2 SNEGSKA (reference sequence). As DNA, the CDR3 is TGCAGTGCTGCACTCTCCGGGACCGACGAGCAGTACTTC. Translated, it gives CSAALSGTDEQYF.

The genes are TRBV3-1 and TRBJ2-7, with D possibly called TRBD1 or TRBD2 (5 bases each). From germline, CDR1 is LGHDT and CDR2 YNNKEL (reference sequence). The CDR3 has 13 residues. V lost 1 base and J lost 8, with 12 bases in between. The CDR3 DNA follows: TGTGCCAGCAGCCAAGTCCCCGGGACCCAGCAGTACTTC. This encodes CASSQVPGTQQYF.

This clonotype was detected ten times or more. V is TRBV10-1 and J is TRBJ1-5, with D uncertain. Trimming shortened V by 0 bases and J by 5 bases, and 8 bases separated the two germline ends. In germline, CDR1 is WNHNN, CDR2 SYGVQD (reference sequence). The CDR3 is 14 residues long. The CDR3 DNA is TGCGCCAGCAGTGAGTCCGGGGTTTATCAGCCCCAGCATTTT. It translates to CASSESGVYQPQHF.

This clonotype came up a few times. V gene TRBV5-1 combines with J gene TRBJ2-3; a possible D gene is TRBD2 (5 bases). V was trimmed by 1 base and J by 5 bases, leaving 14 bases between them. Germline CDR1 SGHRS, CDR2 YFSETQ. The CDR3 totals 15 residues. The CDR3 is CASSLMDSRKDTQYF. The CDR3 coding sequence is TGCGCCAGCAGCTTGATGGACTCGCGGAAAGATACGCAGTATTTT.

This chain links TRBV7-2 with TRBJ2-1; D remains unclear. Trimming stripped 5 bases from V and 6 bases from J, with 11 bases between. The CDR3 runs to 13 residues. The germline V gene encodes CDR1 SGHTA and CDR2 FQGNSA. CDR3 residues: CASSPLTGNEQFF. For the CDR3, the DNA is TGTGCCAGCAGCCCCCTCACCGGCAATGAGCAGTTCTTC. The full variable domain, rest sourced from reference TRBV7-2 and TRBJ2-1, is GAGVSQSPSNKVTEKGKDVELRCDPISGHTALYWYRQSLGQGLEFLIYFQGNSAPDKSGLPSDRFSAERTGGSVSTLTIQRTQQEDSAVYLCASSPLTGNEQFFGPGTRLTVL.

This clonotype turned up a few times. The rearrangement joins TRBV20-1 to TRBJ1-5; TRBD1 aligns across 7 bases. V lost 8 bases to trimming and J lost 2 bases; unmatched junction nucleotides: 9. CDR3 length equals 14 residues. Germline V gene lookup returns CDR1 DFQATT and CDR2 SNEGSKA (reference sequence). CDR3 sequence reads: CSTGQASGNQPQHF. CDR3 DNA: TGCAGTACTGGACAGGCGTCGGGCAATCAGCCCCAGCATTTT.

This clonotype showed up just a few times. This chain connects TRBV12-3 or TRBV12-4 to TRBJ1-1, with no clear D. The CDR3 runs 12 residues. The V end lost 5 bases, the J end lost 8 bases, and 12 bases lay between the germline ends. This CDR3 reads CASSRNQLEAFF. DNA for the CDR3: TGTGCCAGCAGTCGCAATCAACTGGAAGCTTTCTTT.

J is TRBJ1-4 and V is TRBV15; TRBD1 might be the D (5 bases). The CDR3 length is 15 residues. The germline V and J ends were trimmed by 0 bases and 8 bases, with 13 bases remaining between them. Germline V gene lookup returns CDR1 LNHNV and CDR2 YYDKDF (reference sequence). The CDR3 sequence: CATSRDGGSPEKLFF. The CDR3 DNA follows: TGTGCCACCAGCAGAGATGGGGGTTCGCCAGAAAAACTGTTTTTT. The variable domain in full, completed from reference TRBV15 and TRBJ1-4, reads DAMVIQNPRYQVTQFGKPVTLSCSQTLNHNVMYWYQQKSSQAPKLLFHYYDKDFNNEADTPDNFQSRRPNTSFCFLDIRSPGLGDTAMYLCATSRDGGSPEKLFFGSGTQLSVL.

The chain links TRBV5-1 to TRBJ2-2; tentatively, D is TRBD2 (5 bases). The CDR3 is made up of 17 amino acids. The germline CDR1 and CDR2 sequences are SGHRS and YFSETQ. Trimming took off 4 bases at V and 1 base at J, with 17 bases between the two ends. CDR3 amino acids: CASSPQITRVNTGELFF. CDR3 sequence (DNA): TGCGCCAGCAGCCCGCAAATTACGCGGGTGAACACCGGGGAGCTGTTTTTT.

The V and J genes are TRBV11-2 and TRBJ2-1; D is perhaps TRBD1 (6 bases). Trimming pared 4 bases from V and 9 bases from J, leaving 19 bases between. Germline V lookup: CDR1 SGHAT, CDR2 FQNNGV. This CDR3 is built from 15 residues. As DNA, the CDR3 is TGTGCCAGCAGCTCCTGGACAGTTCCGGATGGTGAGCAGTTCTTC. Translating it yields CASSSWTVPDGEQFF.

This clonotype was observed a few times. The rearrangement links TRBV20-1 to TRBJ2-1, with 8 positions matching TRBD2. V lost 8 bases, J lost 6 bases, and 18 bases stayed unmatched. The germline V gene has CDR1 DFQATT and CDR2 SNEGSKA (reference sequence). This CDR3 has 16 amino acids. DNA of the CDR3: TGCAGTACTATCCCCCTTCCGGGAGGGCCTTTCAATGAGCAGTTCTTC. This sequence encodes CSTIPLPGGPFNEQFF.

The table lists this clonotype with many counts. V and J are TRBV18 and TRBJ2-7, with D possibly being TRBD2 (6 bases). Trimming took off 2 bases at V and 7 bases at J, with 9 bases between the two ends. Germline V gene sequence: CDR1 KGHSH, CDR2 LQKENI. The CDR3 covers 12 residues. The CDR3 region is CASSPRSGEQYF. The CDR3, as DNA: TGTGCCAGCTCACCAAGGAGCGGGGAGCAGTACTTC.

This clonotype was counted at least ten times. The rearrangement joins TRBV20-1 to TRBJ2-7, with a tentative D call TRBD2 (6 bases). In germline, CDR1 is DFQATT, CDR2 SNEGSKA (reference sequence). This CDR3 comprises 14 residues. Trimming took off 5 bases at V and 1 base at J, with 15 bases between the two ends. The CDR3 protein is CSAPERVRSYEQYF. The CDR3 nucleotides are TGCAGTGCTCCGGAGCGGGTCCGATCCTACGAGCAGTACTTC.

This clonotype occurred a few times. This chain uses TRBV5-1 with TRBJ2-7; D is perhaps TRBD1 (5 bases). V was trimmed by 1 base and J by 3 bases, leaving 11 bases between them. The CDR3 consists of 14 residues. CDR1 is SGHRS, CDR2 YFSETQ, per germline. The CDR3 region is CASSLPGPNYEQYF. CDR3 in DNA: TGCGCCAGCAGCTTGCCAGGGCCAAACTACGAGCAGTACTTC.

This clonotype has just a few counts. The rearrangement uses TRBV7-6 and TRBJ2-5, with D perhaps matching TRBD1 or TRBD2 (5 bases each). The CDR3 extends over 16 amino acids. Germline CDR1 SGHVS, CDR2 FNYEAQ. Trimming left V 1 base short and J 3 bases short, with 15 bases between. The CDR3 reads CASSLVGPVLKETQYF. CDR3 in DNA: TGTGCCAGCAGCTTAGTGGGACCAGTCCTAAAAGAGACCCAGTACTTC.

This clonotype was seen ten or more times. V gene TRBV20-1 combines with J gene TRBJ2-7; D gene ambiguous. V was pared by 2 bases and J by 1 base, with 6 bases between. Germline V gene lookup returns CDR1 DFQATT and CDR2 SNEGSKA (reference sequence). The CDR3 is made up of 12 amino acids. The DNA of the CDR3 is TGCAGTGCTAGAAAGAGTTCCTACGAGCAGTACTTC. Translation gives CSARKSSYEQYF.

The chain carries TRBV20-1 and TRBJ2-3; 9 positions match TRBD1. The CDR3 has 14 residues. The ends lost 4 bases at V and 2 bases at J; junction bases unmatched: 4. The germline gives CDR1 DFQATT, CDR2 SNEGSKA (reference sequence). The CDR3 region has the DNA TGCAGTGCTACAGGACAGGGGCCCACAGATACGCAGTATTTT. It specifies CSATGQGPTDTQYF.

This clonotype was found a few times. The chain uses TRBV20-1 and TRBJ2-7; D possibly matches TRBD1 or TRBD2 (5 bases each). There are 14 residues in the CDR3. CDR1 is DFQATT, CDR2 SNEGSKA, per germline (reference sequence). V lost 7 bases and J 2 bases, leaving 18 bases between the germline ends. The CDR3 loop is CSGRGPPPPYEQYF. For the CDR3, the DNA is TGCAGTGGACGGGGACCGCCTCCTCCCTACGAGCAGTACTTC.

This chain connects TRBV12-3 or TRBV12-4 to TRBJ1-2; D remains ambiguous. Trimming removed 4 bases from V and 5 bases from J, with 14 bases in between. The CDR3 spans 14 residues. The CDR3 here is CASSSLGPNYGYTF. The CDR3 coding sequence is TGTGCCAGCAGTTCCCTAGGACCGAATTATGGCTACACCTTC.

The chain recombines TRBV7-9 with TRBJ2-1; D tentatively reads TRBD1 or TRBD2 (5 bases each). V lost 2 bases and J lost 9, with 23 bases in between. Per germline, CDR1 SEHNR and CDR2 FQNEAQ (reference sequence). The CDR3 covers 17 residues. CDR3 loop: CASSLPTGTPSSAEQFF. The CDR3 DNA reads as TGTGCCAGCAGCTTACCCACCGGGACCCCTTCGTCCGCTGAGCAGTTCTTC.

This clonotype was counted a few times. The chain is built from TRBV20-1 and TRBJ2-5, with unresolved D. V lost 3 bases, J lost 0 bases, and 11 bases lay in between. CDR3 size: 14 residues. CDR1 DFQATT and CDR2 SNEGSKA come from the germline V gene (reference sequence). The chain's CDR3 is CSARNIKYQETQYF. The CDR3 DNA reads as TGCAGTGCTAGGAACATTAAGTACCAAGAGACCCAGTACTTC.

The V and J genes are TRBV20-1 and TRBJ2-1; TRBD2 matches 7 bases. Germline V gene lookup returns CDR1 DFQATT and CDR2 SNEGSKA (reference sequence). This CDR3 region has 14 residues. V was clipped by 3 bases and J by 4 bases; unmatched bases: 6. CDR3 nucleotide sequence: TGCAGTGCTAGTATGGCTAGCGGTTACAATGAGCAGTTCTTC. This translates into CSASMASGYNEQFF.

The DNA for the CDR3 is TGTGCCACCAGCGGCGGAACCGGGACAGGATACCAAGAGACCCAGTACTTC. Its protein product is CATSGGTGTGYQETQYF. J is TRBJ2-5 and V is TRBV15, with 8 positions matching TRBD1. Germline V gene sequence: CDR1 LNHNV, CDR2 YYDKDF (reference sequence). The V and J ends lost 5 bases and 0 bases, in that order; junction bases with no gene match: 11. The CDR3 runs to 17 residues.

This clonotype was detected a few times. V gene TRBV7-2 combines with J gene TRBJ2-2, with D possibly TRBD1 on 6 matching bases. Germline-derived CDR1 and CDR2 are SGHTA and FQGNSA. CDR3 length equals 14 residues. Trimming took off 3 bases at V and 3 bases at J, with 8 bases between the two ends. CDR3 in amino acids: CASSFRQDTGELFF. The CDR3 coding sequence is TGTGCCAGCAGCTTCAGACAGGACACCGGGGAGCTGTTTTTT.

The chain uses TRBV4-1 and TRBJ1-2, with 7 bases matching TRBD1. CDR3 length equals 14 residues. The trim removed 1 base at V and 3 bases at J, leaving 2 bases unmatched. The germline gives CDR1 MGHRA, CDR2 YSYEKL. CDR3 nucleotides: TGCGCCAGCAGCCAAGGAACAGGGGACTATGGCTACACCTTC. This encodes CASSQGTGDYGYTF.